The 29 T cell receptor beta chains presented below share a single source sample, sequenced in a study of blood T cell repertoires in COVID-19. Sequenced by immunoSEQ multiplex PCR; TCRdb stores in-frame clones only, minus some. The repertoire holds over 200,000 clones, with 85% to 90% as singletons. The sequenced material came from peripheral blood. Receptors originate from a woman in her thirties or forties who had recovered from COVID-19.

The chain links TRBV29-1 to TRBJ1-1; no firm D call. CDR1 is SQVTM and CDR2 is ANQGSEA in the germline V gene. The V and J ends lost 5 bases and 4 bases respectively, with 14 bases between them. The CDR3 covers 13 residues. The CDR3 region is CSVWSWWATEAFF. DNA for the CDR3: TGCAGCGTTTGGTCGTGGTGGGCCACTGAAGCTTTCTTT.

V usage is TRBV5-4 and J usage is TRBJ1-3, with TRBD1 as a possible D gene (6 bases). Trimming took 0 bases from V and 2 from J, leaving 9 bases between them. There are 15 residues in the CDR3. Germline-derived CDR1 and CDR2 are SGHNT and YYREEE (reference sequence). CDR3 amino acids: CASSLGGRAGNTIYF. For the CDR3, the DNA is TGTGCCAGCAGCTTGGGGGGGCGGGCTGGAAACACCATATATTTT.

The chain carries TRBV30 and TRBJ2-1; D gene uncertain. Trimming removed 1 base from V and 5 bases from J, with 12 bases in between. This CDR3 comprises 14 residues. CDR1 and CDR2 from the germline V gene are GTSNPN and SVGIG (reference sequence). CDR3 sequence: CAWSDSLPDNEQFF. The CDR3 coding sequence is TGTGCCTGGAGTGACTCACTACCAGACAATGAGCAGTTCTTC.

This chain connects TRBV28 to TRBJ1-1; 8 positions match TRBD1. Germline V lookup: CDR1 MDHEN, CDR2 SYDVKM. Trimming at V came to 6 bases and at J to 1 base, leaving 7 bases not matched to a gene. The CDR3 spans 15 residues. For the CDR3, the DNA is TGTGCCAGCAGCCTCCGACAGGGGAGGAACACTGAAGCTTTCTTT. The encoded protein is CASSLRQGRNTEAFF.

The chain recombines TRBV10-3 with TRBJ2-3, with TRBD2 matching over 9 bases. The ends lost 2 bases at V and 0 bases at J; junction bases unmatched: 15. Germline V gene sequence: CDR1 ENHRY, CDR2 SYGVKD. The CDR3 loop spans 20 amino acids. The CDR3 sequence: CAISEPLHHRTSDSTDTQYF. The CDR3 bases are TGTGCCATCAGTGAGCCCCTCCATCACCGGACTAGCGACAGCACAGATACGCAGTATTTT.

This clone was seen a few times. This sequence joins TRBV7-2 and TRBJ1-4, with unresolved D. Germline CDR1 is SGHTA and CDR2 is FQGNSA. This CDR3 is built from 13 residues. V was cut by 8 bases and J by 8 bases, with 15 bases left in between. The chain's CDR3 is CASGSHPGEKLFF. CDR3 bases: TGTGCCAGCGGAAGCCACCCGGGGGAAAAACTGTTTTTT.

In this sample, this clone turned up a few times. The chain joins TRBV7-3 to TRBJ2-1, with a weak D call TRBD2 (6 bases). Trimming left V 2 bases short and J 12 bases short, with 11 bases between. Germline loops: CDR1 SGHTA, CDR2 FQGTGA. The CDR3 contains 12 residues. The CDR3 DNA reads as TGTGCCAGCAGCTTAGAGGGGACTGCGCAGTTCTTC. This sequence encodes CASSLEGTAQFF.

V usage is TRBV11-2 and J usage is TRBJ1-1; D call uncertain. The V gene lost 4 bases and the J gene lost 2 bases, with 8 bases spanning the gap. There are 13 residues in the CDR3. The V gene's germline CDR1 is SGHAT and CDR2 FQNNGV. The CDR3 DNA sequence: TGTGCCAGCAGCTCCGGACTCAACACTGAAGCTTTCTTT. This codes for CASSSGLNTEAFF.

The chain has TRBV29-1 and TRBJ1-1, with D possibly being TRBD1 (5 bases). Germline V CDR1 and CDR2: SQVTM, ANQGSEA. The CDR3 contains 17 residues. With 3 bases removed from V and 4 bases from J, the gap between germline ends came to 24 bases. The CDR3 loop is CSVDSRHGGGTGTEAFF. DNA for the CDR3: TGCAGCGTTGATAGCCGGCATGGGGGGGGAACGGGCACTGAAGCTTTCTTT. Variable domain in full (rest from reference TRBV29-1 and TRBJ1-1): SAVISQKPSRDICQRGTSLTIQCQVDSQVTMMFWYRQQPGQSLTLIATANQGSEATYESGFVIDKFPISRPNLTFSTLTVSNMSPEDSSIYLCSVDSRHGGGTGTEAFFGQGTRLTVV.

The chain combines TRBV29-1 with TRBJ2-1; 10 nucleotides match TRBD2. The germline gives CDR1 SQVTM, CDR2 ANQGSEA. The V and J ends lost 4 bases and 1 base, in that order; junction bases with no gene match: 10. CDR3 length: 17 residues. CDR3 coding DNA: TGCAGCGTTGCCCCAGCGGGAGGGCCGGGGTCCTACAATGAGCAGTTCTTC. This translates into CSVAPAGGPGSYNEQFF.

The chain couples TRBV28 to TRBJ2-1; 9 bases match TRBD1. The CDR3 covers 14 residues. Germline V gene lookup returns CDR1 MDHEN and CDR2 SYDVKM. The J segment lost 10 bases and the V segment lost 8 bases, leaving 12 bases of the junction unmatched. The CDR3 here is CASRDRELFAEQFF. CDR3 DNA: TGTGCCAGCCGGGACAGGGAATTGTTCGCGGAGCAGTTCTTC.

The chain's CDR3 is CASSYQAHRGAPLHF. The CDR3 nucleotides are TGTGCCAGCAGTTACCAGGCCCACAGGGGCGCACCCCTCCACTTT. The rearrangement links TRBV6-5 to TRBJ1-6; 7 bases align to TRBD1. This CDR3 comprises 15 residues. The germline gives CDR1 MNHEY, CDR2 SVGAGI. V lost 2 bases and J lost 11; bases outside the gene matches: 9.

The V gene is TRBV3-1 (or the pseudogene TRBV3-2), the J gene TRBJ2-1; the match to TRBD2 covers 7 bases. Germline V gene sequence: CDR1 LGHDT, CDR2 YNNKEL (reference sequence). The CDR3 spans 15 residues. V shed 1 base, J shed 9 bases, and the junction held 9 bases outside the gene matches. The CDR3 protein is CASSQVAGPVTEQFF. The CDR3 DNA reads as TGTGCCAGCAGCCAAGTAGCGGGTCCGGTAACTGAGCAGTTCTTC.

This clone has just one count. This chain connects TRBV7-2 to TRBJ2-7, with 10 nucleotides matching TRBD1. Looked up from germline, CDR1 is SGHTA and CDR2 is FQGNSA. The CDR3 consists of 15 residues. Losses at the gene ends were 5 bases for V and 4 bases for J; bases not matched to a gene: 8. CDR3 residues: CASSPFGTGEYEQYF. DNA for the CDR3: TGTGCCAGCAGCCCCTTCGGGACAGGGGAATACGAGCAGTACTTC.

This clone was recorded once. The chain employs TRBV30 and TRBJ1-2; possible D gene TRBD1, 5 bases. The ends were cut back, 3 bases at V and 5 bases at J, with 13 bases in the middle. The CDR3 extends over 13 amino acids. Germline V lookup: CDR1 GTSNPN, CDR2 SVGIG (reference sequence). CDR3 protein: CAWSTGRGYGYTF. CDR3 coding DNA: TGTGCCTGGAGCACGGGGCGGGGGTATGGCTACACCTTC.

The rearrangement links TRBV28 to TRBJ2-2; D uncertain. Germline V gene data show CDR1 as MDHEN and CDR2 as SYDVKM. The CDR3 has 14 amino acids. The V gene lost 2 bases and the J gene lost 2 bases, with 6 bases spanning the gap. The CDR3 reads CASSLGANTGELFF. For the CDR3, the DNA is TGTGCCAGCAGTTTAGGAGCCAACACCGGGGAGCTGTTTTTT.

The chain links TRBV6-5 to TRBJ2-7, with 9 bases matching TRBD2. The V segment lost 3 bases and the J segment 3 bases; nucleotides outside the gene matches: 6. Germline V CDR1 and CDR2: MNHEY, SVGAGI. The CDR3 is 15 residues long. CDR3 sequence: CASSYAGGRDYEQYF. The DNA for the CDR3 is TGTGCCAGCAGTTATGCGGGGGGGAGGGACTACGAGCAGTACTTC.

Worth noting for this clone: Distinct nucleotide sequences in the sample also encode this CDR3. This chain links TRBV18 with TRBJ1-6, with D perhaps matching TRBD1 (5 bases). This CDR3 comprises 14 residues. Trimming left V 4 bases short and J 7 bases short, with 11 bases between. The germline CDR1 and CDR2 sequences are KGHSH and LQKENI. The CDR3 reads CASSRGGENSPLHF. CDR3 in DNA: TGTGCCAGCTCACGGGGCGGGGAAAATTCACCCCTCCACTTT. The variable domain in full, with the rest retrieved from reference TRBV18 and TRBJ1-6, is NAGVMQNPRHLVRRRGQEARLRCSPMKGHSHVYWYRQLPEEGLKFMVYLQKENIIDESGMPKERFSAEFPKEGPSILRIQQVVRGDSAAYFCASSRGGENSPLHFGNGTRLTVT.

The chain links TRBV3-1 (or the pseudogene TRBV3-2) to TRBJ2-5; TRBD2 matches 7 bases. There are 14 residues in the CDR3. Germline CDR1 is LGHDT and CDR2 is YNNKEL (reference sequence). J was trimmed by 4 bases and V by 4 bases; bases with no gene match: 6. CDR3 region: CASSRGSRRETQYF. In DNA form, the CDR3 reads TGTGCCAGCAGCCGCGGGAGTAGGCGAGAGACCCAGTACTTC.

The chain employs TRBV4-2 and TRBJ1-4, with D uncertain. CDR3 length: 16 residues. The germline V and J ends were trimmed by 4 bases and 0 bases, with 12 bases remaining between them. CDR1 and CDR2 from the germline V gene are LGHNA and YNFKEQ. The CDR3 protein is CASSREGLTTNEKLFF. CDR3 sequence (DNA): TGTGCCAGCAGCCGGGAGGGCCTTACAACTAATGAAAAACTGTTTTTT.

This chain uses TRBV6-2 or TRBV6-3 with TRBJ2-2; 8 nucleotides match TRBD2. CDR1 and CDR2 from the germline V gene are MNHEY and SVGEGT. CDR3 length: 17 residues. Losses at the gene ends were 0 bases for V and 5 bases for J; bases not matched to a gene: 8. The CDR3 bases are TGTGCCAGCAGTTACTCCGCGGGGGGCGCGGGGACCGGGGAGCTGTTTTTT. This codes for CASSYSAGGAGTGELFF.

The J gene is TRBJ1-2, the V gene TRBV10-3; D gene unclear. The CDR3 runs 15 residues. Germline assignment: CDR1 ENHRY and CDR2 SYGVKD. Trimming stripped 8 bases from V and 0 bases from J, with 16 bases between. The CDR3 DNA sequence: TGTGCCATCCCCAAGCCGGGAATTCCTAACTATGGCTACACCTTC. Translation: CAIPKPGIPNYGYTF.

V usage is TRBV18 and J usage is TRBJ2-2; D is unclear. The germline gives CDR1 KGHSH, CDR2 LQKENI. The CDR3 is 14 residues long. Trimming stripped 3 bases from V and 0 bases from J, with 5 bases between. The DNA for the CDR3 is TGTGCCAGCTCACCGGCGGCGAACACCGGGGAGCTGTTTTTT. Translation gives CASSPAANTGELFF.

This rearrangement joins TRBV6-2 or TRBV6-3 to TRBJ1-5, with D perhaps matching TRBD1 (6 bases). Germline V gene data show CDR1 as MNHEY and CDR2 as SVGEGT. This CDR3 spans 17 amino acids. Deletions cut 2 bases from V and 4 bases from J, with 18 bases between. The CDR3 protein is CASSYRVGQGSNQPQHF. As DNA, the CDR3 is TGTGCCAGCAGTTACCGGGTAGGGCAGGGGAGTAATCAGCCCCAGCATTTT.

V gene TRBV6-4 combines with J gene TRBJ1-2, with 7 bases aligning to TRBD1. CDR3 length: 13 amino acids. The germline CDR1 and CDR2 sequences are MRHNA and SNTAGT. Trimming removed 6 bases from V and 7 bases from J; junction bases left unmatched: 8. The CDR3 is CASRPEGARGYTF. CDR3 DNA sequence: TGTGCCAGCAGGCCCGAGGGGGCGCGTGGCTACACCTTC.

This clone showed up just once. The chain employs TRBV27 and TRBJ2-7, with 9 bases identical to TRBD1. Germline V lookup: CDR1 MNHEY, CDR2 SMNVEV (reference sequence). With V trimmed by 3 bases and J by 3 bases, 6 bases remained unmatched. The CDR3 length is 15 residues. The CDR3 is CASSLDGTGYYEQYF. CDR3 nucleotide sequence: TGTGCCAGCAGTTTGGACGGGACAGGGTACTACGAGCAGTACTTC.

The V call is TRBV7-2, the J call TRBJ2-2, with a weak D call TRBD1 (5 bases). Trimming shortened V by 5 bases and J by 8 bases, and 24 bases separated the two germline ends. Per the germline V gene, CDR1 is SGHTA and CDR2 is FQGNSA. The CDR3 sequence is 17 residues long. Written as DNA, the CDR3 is TGTGCCAGCAGCCCCCGTCCTGGGGCTCCGGTTCTGGGGGAGCTGTTTTTT. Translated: CASSPRPGAPVLGELFF.

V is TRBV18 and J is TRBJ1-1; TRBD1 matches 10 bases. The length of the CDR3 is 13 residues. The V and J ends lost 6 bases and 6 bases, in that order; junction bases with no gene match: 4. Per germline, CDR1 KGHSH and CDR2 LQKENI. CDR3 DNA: TGTGCCAGCTCTGGGGACAGGGGCGCTGAAGCTTTCTTT. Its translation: CASSGDRGAEAFF.

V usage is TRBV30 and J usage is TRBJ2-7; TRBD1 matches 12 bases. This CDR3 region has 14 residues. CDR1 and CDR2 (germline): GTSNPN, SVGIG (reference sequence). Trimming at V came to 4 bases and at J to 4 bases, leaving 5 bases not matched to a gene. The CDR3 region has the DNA TGTGCCTGGACAGGGACAGGGGGCTGGTACGAGCAGTACTTC. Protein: CAWTGTGGWYEQYF.